This TCR beta chain derives from a study of blood T cell repertoires in COVID-19. Study information: From T cells, B-cell-depleted T cells, or PBMCs came the material, which was cDNA or gDNA.

Profiling relied on immunoSEQ multiplex PCR, and the TCRdb table lists in-frame clones only, not all of them. The table records fewer than 200,000 clones, 70% to 85% of them present only once. V trimming: 0 bases; J trimming: 2 bases; junction bases outside the gene matches: 11. The CDR3 has 18 residues. Per the germline V gene, CDR1 is SGHRS and CDR2 is YFSETQ. This sequence joins TRBV5-1 and TRBJ1-2; TRBD1 matches 9 bases. Sequenced input: peripheral blood. This receptor was taken from a man aged 55-75 years who had recovered from COVID-19. CDR3 sequence: CASSLGAGQGRRNYGYTF. The CDR3, as DNA: TGCGCCAGCAGCTTGGGTGCGGGACAGGGAAGACGGAACTATGGCTACACCTTC.